This is a list of T cell receptor beta chains from one sample in a study of blood T cell repertoires in COVID-19. Measured with immunoSEQ multiplex PCR; TCRdb has only the in-frame clones, and not every one. The repertoire includes about 140,000 clones, around 81% of them detected once, and approximately 5% sits in the top ten. The sequencing sample was made of peripheral blood. The receptors derive from a woman between 50 and 59 years old with acute or convalescent COVID-19. CDR3s include the opening cysteine and the closing phenylalanine or tryptophan. D genes are given only for firm matches. Clone size is not always given. Where it is, it says once, few, many or a class for expanded clones.

CDR3aa,CDR3nt,d_gene,abundance,v_gene,j_gene
CASSLGTGGHSPLHF,TGTGCCAGCAGTTTAGGGACAGGCGGTCATTCACCCCTCCACTTT,TRBD1,once,TRBV27,TRBJ1-6
CARETGGARSGGYTF,TGTGCCCGAGAGACAGGGGGCGCGAGGTCAGGTGGCTACACCTTC,TRBD1,NA,TRBV30,TRBJ1-2
CATSRELAGDEQYF,TGTGCCACCAGCAGAGAACTAGCGGGGGACGAGCAGTACTTC,TRBD2,NA,TRBV15,TRBJ2-7
CATSDRASGGWDEQFF,TGTGCCACCAGTGATCGTGCTAGCGGGGGCTGGGATGAGCAGTTCTTC,TRBD2,NA,TRBV24-1,TRBJ2-1
CASSYGTTNTGELFF,TGTGCCAGCAGTTACGGGACAACGAACACCGGGGAGCTGTTTTTT,NA,NA,TRBV6-5,TRBJ2-2
CASSLVSGNTEAFF,TGCGCCAGCAGCTTGGTTTCGGGGAACACTGAAGCTTTCTTT,NA,NA,TRBV5-1,TRBJ1-1
CASSYSTTNEKLFF,TGTGCCAGCAGTTACTCCACAACTAATGAAAAACTGTTTTTT,NA,NA,TRBV6-5,TRBJ1-4
CSVNRGPTEAFF,TGCAGCGTAAACAGGGGGCCAACTGAAGCTTTCTTT,TRBD1,NA,TRBV29-1,TRBJ1-1
CAGRTENTDTQYF,TGTGCCGGTAGAACCGAGAACACAGATACGCAGTATTTT,NA,NA,TRBV2,TRBJ2-3
CASSQDLGGHDSGNTIYF,TGCGCCAGCAGCCAAGACCTGGGAGGACATGACTCTGGAAACACCATATATTTT,NA,NA,TRBV4-3,TRBJ1-3
CASSLSAAGDGDGYTF,TGTGCCAGCAGTTTATCGGCGGCAGGGGACGGGGATGGCTACACCTTC,NA,NA,TRBV27,TRBJ1-2
CASSQRGGAERMQYF,TGTGCCAGCAGCCAGAGAGGGGGGGCCGAGAGGATGCAGTACTTC,NA,few,TRBV13,TRBJ2-7
CASRLTPERGHTGELFF,TGCGCCAGCAGATTGACCCCCGAAAGGGGGCATACCGGGGAGCTGTTTTTT,TRBD1,NA,TRBV5-1,TRBJ2-2
CASSLDGRVSYEQYF,TGCGCCAGCAGCTTGGATGGCAGGGTCTCCTACGAGCAGTACTTC,NA,NA,TRBV5-1,TRBJ2-7
CASSEAPGRYGYTF,TGTGCCAGCAGTGAAGCTCCGGGTCGGTATGGCTACACCTTC,NA,NA,TRBV2,TRBJ1-2
CASSQIGGVSPLHF,TGTGCCAGCAGTCAAATCGGCGGGGTTTCACCCCTCCACTTT,NA,NA,TRBV27,TRBJ1-6
CASSPRADTEAFF,TGTGCCAGTAGTCCCAGGGCTGACACTGAAGCTTTCTTT,NA,NA,TRBV19,TRBJ1-1
CASSATGSLYTGELFF,TGTGCCAGCAGTGCTACAGGGTCCCTTTACACCGGGGAGCTGTTTTTT,NA,NA,TRBV6-1,TRBJ2-2
CASNPGTTGETQYF,TGTGCCAGCAATCCGGGAACAACCGGGGAGACCCAGTACTTC,NA,NA,TRBV6-5,TRBJ2-5
CASSLLGELFF,TGTGCCAGCAGCTTGCTCGGGGAGCTGTTTTTT,NA,NA,TRBV5-6,TRBJ2-2
CASSDTGEHGYTF,TGTGCCAGTAGCGATACAGGGGAACATGGCTACACCTTC,TRBD1,NA,TRBV19,TRBJ1-2
CASGKPEGTEAFF,TGTGCCAGCGGTAAGCCGGAGGGCACTGAAGCTTTCTTT,NA,NA,TRBV7-3,TRBJ1-1
CASSYLTYEAGYSNQPQHF,TGTGCCAGCAGTTACCTAACTTATGAGGCGGGGTATAGCAATCAGCCCCAGCATTTT,NA,NA,TRBV28,TRBJ1-5
CASSPRDRDDYGYTF,TGTGCCAGCAGCCCCCGGGACAGGGACGACTATGGCTACACCTTC,TRBD1,few,TRBV7-2,TRBJ1-2
CSASWGTGVEQFF,TGCAGTGCTAGTTGGGGGACAGGGGTTGAGCAGTTCTTC,TRBD1,NA,TRBV20-1,TRBJ2-1
CSVEDPTSEQYF,TGCAGCGTTGAAGATCCCACTTCCGAGCAGTACTTC,NA,NA,TRBV29-1,TRBJ2-7